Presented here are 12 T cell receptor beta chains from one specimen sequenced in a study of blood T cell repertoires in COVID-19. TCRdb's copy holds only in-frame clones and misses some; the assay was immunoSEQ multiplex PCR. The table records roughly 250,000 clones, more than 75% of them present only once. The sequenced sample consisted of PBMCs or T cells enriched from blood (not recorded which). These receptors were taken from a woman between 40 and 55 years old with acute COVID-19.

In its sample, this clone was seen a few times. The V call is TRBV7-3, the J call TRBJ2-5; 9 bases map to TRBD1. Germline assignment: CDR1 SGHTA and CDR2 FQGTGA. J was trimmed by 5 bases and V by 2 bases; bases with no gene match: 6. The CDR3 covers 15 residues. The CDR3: CASSLLGTGSETQYF. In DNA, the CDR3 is TGTGCCAGCAGCTTATTGGGGACAGGGAGTGAGACCCAGTACTTC.

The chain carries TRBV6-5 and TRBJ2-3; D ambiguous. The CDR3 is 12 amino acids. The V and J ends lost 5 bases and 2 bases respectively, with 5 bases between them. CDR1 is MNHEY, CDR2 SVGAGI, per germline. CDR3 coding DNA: TGTGCCAGCAGTCCAAACACAGATACGCAGTATTTT. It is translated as CASSPNTDTQYF.

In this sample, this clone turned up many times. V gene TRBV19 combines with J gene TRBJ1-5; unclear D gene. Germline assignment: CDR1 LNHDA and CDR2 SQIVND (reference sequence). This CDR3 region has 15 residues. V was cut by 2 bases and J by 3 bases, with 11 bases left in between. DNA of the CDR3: TGTGCCAGTAGTATAAATGACATTCCCAATCAGCCCCAGCATTTT. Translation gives CASSINDIPNQPQHF.

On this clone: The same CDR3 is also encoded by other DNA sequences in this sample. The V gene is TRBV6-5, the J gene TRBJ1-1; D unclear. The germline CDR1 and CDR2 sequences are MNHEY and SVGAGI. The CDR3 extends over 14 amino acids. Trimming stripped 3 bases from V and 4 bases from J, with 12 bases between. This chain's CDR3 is CASSYSNRGTEAFF. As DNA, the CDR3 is TGTGCCAGCAGTTATAGTAACCGTGGCACTGAAGCTTTCTTT.

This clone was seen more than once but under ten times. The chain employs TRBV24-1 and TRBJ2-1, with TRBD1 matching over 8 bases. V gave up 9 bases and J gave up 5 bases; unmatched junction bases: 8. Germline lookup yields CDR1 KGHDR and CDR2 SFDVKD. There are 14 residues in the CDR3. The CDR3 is CATRGQAPNNEQFF. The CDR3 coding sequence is TGTGCCACCCGGGGACAGGCCCCGAACAATGAGCAGTTCTTC.

Written as DNA, the CDR3 is TGTGCCAGCAGCTTAGTTACGACTAGCGGGCCGAACACCGGGGAGCTGTTTTTT. This sequence encodes CASSLVTTSGPNTGELFF. The rearrangement joins TRBV7-9 to TRBJ2-2; 10 bases agree with TRBD2. Germline CDR1 reads SEHNR; CDR2 reads FQNEAQ (reference sequence). The CDR3 is 18 residues long. V dropped 1 base and J dropped 0; count of bases not matched to a gene: 5.

CDR3 coding DNA: TGTGCCAGTAGTGCCCGGGACAGGGGACAGCCCCAGCATTTT. This encodes CASSARDRGQPQHF. This chain uses TRBV19 with TRBJ1-5, with 10 bases aligning to TRBD1. Germline loops: CDR1 LNHDA, CDR2 SQIVND (reference sequence). The CDR3 runs to 14 residues. V lost 5 bases, J lost 7 bases, and 5 bases stayed unmatched.

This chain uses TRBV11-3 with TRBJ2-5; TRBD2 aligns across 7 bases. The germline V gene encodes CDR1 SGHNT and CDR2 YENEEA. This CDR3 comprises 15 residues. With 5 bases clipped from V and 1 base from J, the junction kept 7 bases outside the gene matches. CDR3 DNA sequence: TGTGCCAGCAGCCCCAGGTGGGAGGGCCAAGAGACCCAGTACTTC. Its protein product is CASSPRWEGQETQYF.

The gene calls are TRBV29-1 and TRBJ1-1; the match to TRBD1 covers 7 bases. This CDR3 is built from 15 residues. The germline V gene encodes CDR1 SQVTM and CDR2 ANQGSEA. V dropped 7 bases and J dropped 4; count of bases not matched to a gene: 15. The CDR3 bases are TGCAGCGCCCTGTGGACAGGCAAAATGGGCACTGAAGCTTTCTTT. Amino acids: CSALWTGKMGTEAFF. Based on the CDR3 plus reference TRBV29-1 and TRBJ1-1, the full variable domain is SAVISQKPSRDICQRGTSLTIQCQVDSQVTMMFWYRQQPGQSLTLIATANQGSEATYESGFVIDKFPISRPNLTFSTLTVSNMSPEDSSIYLCSALWTGKMGTEAFFGQGTRLTVV.

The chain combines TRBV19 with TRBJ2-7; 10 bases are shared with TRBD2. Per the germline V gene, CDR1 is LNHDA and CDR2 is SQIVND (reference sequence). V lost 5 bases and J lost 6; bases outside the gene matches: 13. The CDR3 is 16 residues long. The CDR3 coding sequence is TGTGCCAGTAGTCGGGTTCTAGCGGGAGACGCCCTCGAGCAGTACTTC. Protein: CASSRVLAGDALEQYF.

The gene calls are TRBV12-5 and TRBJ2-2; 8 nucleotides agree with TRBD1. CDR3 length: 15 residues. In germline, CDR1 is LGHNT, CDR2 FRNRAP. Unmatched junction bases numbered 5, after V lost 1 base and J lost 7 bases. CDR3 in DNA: TGTGCTAGTGGTTTGGCGACAGGGGTGGTCGGGGAGCTGTTTTTT. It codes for CASGLATGVVGELFF.

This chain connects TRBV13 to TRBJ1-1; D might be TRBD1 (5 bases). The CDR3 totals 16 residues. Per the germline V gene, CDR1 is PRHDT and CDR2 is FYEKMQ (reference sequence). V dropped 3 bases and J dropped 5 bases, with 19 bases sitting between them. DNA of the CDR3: TGTGCCAGCAGCTTTGGACGGCAGGGTGGTAAGACTGAAGCTTTCTTT. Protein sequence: CASSFGRQGGKTEAFF.